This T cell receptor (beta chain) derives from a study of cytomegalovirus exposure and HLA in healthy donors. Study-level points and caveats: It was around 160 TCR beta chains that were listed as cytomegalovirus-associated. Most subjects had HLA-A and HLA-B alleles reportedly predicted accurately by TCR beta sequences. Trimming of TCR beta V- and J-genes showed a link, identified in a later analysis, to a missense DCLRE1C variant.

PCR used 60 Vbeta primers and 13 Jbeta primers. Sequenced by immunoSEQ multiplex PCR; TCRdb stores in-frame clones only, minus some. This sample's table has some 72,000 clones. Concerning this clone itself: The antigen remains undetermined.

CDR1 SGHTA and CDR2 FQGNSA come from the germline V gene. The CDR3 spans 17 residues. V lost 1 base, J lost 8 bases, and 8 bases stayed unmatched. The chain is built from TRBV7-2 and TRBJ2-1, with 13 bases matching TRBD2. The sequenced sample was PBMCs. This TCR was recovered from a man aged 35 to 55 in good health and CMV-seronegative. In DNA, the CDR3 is TGTGCCAGCAGCTTAGGTGGGACTAGCGGGATCGGATATGAGCAGTTCTTC. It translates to CASSLGGTSGIGYEQFF.